This record covers a single TCR beta chain. The data were obtained in a study of blood T cell repertoires in COVID-19. How the authors handled the data: Estimation of nucleated cell counts was performed using reference gene primer amplification. The repertoire was sequenced with immunoSEQ multiplex PCR; TCRdb's copy has only in-frame clones and lacks some. Clone size and the V and J calls come from that table; the DNA yielded D and trimming. This table holds 200,000 to 250,000 clones, less than 90% found once. V dropped 5 bases and J dropped 2 bases, with 24 bases sitting between them. Germline values: CDR1 SGHAT, CDR2 FQNNGV. This CDR3 comprises 18 residues.

The clonotype comes from a man aged 55-75 years with acute or convalescent COVID-19. The sequenced sample consisted of peripheral blood. V usage is TRBV11-2 and J usage is TRBJ2-5, with a weak D call TRBD2 (5 bases). The CDR3, as DNA: TGTGCCAGCAGCAACCTCCGGGAAGCGGTCGCCTATCAAGAGACCCAGTACTTC. Translating it yields CASSNLREAVAYQETQYF.